This T cell receptor (beta chain) was captured by sequencing in a study of Graves' ophthalmopathy and Graves' hyperthyroidism. Study as a whole: Peripheral blood was gathered at first diagnosis, ahead of any treatment whatsoever.

RNA transcripts were the source from which TCR beta CDR3 regions were amplified. First-round RT-PCR used HTBI primers; second-round multiplex PCR followed. TCRdb analysed the multiplex PCR reads with MiXCR anew, one entry per CDR3 protein. This sample yields 200,000 to 250,000 distinct CDR3 sequences, of which 25% to 30% are seen a single time; about 8.2% belongs to the top ten. This CDR3 has 16 residues. V shed 6 bases and J 5 bases; nucleotides not matched to a gene: 9. The germline CDR1 and CDR2 sequences are MNHEY and SVGEGT. This clonotype was detected once. Its target is unknown. Study-level points and caveats: The model's prediction of ophthalmopathy progression had around 70% sensitivity and around 77% specificity. Detection in blood was also observed for most expanded thyroid clonotypes above 0.001 frequency.

Moderately to severely active ophthalmopathy under 3 months, CAS at least 3, NOSPECS at least 4. Sequenced: peripheral blood. The source of this sequence is a man in his fifties with Graves' ophthalmopathy. The V and J genes are TRBV6-2 or TRBV6-3 and TRBJ1-6; 8 bases match TRBD1. The DNA of the CDR3 is TGTGCCAGCAGCCGGCCGGACAGGGTTAATAATTCACCCCTCCACTTT. It codes for CASSRPDRVNNSPLHF.